A selection of T cell receptor beta chains follows, all from one sample in a study of shared clonotypes between healthy human individuals. TCRdb's table, derived via immunoSEQ multiplex PCR, lists solely in-frame clones and lacks some. The table has roughly 700,000 clones, under 80% seen once. The source material was memory CD4+ T cells sorted from blood. The receptors come from a woman aged 25 to 39 in good health. Both conserved end residues are part of each CDR3. Fields, in order: J gene, D gene, clone size, V gene, CDR3 DNA, CDR3 protein. A D gene is named only where the DNA matches it firmly. Size is stated for part of the rows, as once, few or many counts, or as a class when the clone is expanded.

>TRBJ1-5|NA|NA|TRBV19
TGTGCCAGTAGTTATGGTGGTGGGTCAGACCTGATGCAGCCCCAGCATTTT
CASSYGGGSDLMQPQHF
>TRBJ1-2|NA|NA|TRBV28
TGTGCCAGCACCTGGTACAGGGAAGTCTATGGCTACACCTTC
CASTWYREVYGYTF
>TRBJ2-7|TRBD2|few|TRBV7-2
TGTGCCAGCAGCATCCGTGCGGGAGGGCCGCACGAGCAGTACTTC
CASSIRAGGPHEQYF
>TRBJ2-7|TRBD2|NA|TRBV28
TGTGCCAGCAGTTTTCTCAGCGGGAGGGCCTACGAGCAGTACTTC
CASSFLSGRAYEQYF
>TRBJ2-7|NA|once|TRBV7-9
TGTGCCAGCAGCACACCAAGAGCGGGCCCCTACGAGCAGTACTTC
CASSTPRAGPYEQYF
>TRBJ2-7|NA|NA|TRBV11-1
TGTGCCAGCAGCGCACCCGTGACGCGTCACGAGCAGTACTTC
CASSAPVTRHEQYF
>TRBJ2-1|NA|NA|TRBV7-9
TGTGCCAGCACGTCGTTTGGCCAAGCGCGTGAGCAGTTCTTC
CASTSFGQAREQFF
>TRBJ1-4|NA|NA|TRBV29-1
TGCAGCGCGCGGGCAGGGGAGAGAAAACTGTTTTTT
CSARAGERKLFF
>TRBJ2-1|NA|NA|TRBV19
TGTGCCAGTAGTATAAACCGAAACAATGAGCAGTTCTTC
CASSINRNNEQFF
>TRBJ2-7|NA|few|TRBV30
TGTGCCTGGAGTGAACAGGGCTACGAGCAGTACTTC
CAWSEQGYEQYF
>TRBJ2-2|NA|NA|TRBV28
TGTGCCAGCAGTACCTCCTGGGGGTGGGGGCGCAGGAACACCGGGGAGCTGTTTTTT
CASSTSWGWGRRNTGELFF
>TRBJ2-7|NA|NA|TRBV19
TGTGCCAGTAGGCCGAGAGGGGGGATTGAGGAGCAGTACTTC
CASRPRGGIEEQYF
>TRBJ2-2|TRBD1|NA|TRBV25-1
TGTGCCAGCAGTAAACACGGGACAGGGTACACCGGGGAGCTGTTTTTT
CASSKHGTGYTGELFF
>TRBJ1-5|TRBD1|NA|TRBV30
TGTGCCTGGAGCCCGGGACAGGGGAATCAGCCCCAGCATTTT
CAWSPGQGNQPQHF
>TRBJ1-4|NA|NA|TRBV7-8
TGTGCCAGCAGCTTAGTTATTTCCGGACAGAAGTATGAAAAACTGTTTTTT
CASSLVISGQKYEKLFF
>TRBJ1-1|NA|NA|TRBV15
TGTGCCACCAGCAGAGGAGGCGGACGGAACACTGAAGCTTTCTTT
CATSRGGGRNTEAFF
>TRBJ2-5|NA|NA|TRBV28
TGTGCCAGCGGCCCCCGAACGGAGACCCAGTACTTC
CASGPRTETQYF
>TRBJ1-5|TRBD1|NA|TRBV7-8
TGTGCCAGCAGCTTATCAGTAAAGGGACAGGCTGAGGATAGCAATCAGCCCCAGCATTTT
CASSLSVKGQAEDSNQPQHF
>TRBJ2-7|NA|NA|TRBV4-1
TGCGCCAGCAGCCAAGGGACAGTTAGCTCCTACGAGCAGTACTTC
CASSQGTVSSYEQYF
>TRBJ2-7|TRBD2|NA|TRBV6-1
TGTGCCAGCAGTGACACTAGCGGCCTCTACGAGCAGTACTTC
CASSDTSGLYEQYF
>TRBJ2-3|TRBD2|once|TRBV18
TGTGCCAGCTCCACCAGACTAGCGCTCACAGATACGCAGTATTTT
CASSTRLALTDTQYF
>TRBJ2-2|NA|NA|TRBV5-1
TGCGCCAGCAGCCTGGAGGAGTTATTTTGGGGGCGGCTCACCGGGGAGCTGTTTTTT
CASSLEELFWGRLTGELFF
>TRBJ1-1|NA|NA|TRBV25-1
TGTGCCAGCAGACAAACTCTGAACACTGAAGCTTTCTTT
CASRQTLNTEAFF
>TRBJ1-4|NA|NA|TRBV15
TGTGCCACCTCCAGGAATGAAAAACTGTTTTTT
CATSRNEKLFF
>TRBJ1-2|TRBD1|many|TRBV29-1
TGCAGCGTTGAACAGTCCGGGACAGGGACTGGCTACACCTTC
CSVEQSGTGTGYTF
>TRBJ2-2|NA|NA|TRBV5-8
TGTGCCAGCAGCCGACTAGGCGGTGTCACCGGGGAGCTGTTTTTT
CASSRLGGVTGELFF
>TRBJ2-5|NA|NA|TRBV27
TGTGCCAGCAGTTTACACAACCAAGAGACCCAGTACTTC
CASSLHNQETQYF
>TRBJ2-7|TRBD2|NA|TRBV14
TGTGCCAGCAGCCAAGGCCTGACTAGCGGGGCCTACGAGCAGTACTTC
CASSQGLTSGAYEQYF
>TRBJ2-3|TRBD1|NA|TRBV15
TGTGCCACCAGCAGGGGCAGGGGGCTTCGCTACACAGATACGCAGTATTTT
CATSRGRGLRYTDTQYF
>TRBJ1-1|NA|NA|TRBV16
TGTGCCAGCAGCCTAGGACATACTGAAGCTTTCTTT
CASSLGHTEAFF
>TRBJ2-3|TRBD1|NA|TRBV28
TGTGCCAGCAGTCCGACAGGGGAGTTATCAGATACGCAGTATTTT
CASSPTGELSDTQYF
>TRBJ1-5|NA|NA|TRBV19
TGTGCCAGTAGTTTGGTTGGGGGTCAGCCCCAGCATTTT
CASSLVGGQPQHF
>TRBJ2-1|NA|NA|TRBV29-1
TGCAGCGTTTCTAACAACAATGAGCAGTTCTTC
CSVSNNNEQFF
>TRBJ1-1|NA|NA|TRBV7-9
TGTGCCAGCAGCTTATGGGGGACAAAAGGGACTGAAGCTTTCTTT
CASSLWGTKGTEAFF